These T cell receptor beta chains were read from a single sample in a study of blood T cell repertoires in COVID-19. The data were produced by immunoSEQ multiplex PCR, yet TCRdb's version contains in-frame clones alone and is incomplete. The repertoire holds around 300,000 clones, with about nine tenths as singletons. The sequenced sample consisted of peripheral blood. Receptors originate from a woman in her 40s with acute or convalescent COVID-19. The CDR3 runs from the conserved cysteine through the conserved F or W. Not all rows give a size; the values are once, few, many and, for expanded clones, a class.

- TRBV30 13 CAWSASGAGGYTF
- TRBV27 15 CASSGGTSGNNEQFF
- TRBV5-1 16 CASSLVGSSSGNTIYF
- TRBV28 18 CASSSPQGAAAGGYGYTF
- TRBV10-1 15 CASSGIAGNTDTQYF
- TRBV12-5 14 CASGLGTENQPQHF
- TRBV9 14 CASSTGQISSPLHF
- TRBV5-1 12 CASSLTRTEAFF
- TRBV3-1/TRBV3-2 15 CASRRTSGGANEQFF
- TRBV25-1 16 CASSDPLSSYNSPLHF
- TRBV19 13 CASIPRAGNTIYF
few TRBV3-1/TRBV3-2 13 CASSRQGTGELFF
- TRBV2 16 CASSERRGPPRDIQYF
- TRBV6-5 15 CASSSLGWGGGGYTF